Below are 16 T cell receptor beta chains sequenced from a single sample in a study of cytomegalovirus exposure and HLA in healthy donors. The PCR used 60 Vbeta and 13 Jbeta primers. Some clones are missing from TCRdb's copy, which holds only in-frame ones; the method was immunoSEQ multiplex PCR. The repertoire holds 140,000 to 150,000 clones, with roughly 71% as singletons. Material: PBMCs. These receptors all stem from a man aged 25-45 years in good health and CMV-seronegative.

J is TRBJ2-7 and V is TRBV18; TRBD1 aligns across 9 bases. This CDR3 is 14 amino acids long. Germline CDR1 reads KGHSH; CDR2 reads LQKENI. The ends lost 4 bases at V and 4 bases at J; junction bases unmatched: 5. The CDR3 region is CASSLGTGRYEQYF. The CDR3 nucleotides read TGTGCCAGCTCACTAGGGACAGGGAGGTACGAGCAGTACTTC.

CDR3 sequence: CASSLDINYGYTF. Here the CDR3 DNA reads TGTGCCAGCAGCCTGGACATTAACTATGGCTACACCTTC. The chain employs TRBV7-2 and TRBJ1-2; TRBD1 might be the D (5 bases). The CDR3 totals 13 residues. Germline CDR1 SGHTA, CDR2 FQGNSA. V gave up 5 bases and J gave up 1 base, with 8 bases separating them.

J is TRBJ1-4 and V is TRBV7-8; TRBD1 matches at 8 bases. V lost 2 bases and J lost 5; bases outside the gene matches: 4. CDR3 length: 15 amino acids. Germline V gene data show CDR1 as SGHVS and CDR2 as FQNEAQ. The CDR3: CASSLRTGRNEKLFF. The CDR3 DNA reads as TGTGCCAGCAGCTTAAGGACAGGGCGAAATGAAAAACTGTTTTTT.

With respect to this clone: Germline is not matched at one junction end, which may reflect a read error. The rearrangement uses TRBV6-1 and TRBJ2-3; weak D call: TRBD1 (6 bases). Germline V gene data show CDR1 as MNHNS and CDR2 as SASEGT. CDR3 size: 11 residues. In DNA, the CDR3 is TGTGCCAGCAGTGAAGCCTCCACAGGGCAGTTT. Translation gives CASSEASTGQF.

The rearrangement uses TRBV9 and TRBJ2-5; D may be TRBD1 (5 bases). The CDR3 has 14 residues. From germline, CDR1 is SGDLS and CDR2 YYNGEE. The V gene lost 4 bases and the J gene lost 2 bases, with 12 bases spanning the gap. The CDR3 DNA reads as TGTGCCAGCAGCCGAGAAACAGGTCAAGAGACCCAGTACTTC. Translated: CASSRETGQETQYF.

This clone was seen a handful of times. The chain uses TRBV6-4 and TRBJ2-5, with 7 bases identical to TRBD2. J gave up 7 bases and V 7 bases, and 12 bases lay outside the gene matches. Germline loops: CDR1 MRHNA, CDR2 SNTAGT. This CDR3 spans 14 amino acids. CDR3 loop: CASNAGDPYGTQYF. In nucleotides, the CDR3 is TGTGCCAGCAACGCGGGGGACCCCTACGGGACCCAGTACTTC.

This clone was seen a few times. Relative to the germline gene, one junction end is altered; a read error may explain this. The V and J genes are TRBV2 and TRBJ2-6, with D possibly being TRBD1 (5 bases). CDR3 length: 16 residues. In germline, CDR1 is SNHLY, CDR2 FYNNEI. CDR3 nucleotides: TGTGCCAGCATGGCGGCTGAAAAGCGTGGGGCCAACGGCCTGACTTTC. Protein sequence: CASMAAEKRGANGLTF.

The chain joins TRBV28 to TRBJ2-7, with TRBD1 matching 7 bases. The J segment lost 2 bases and the V segment lost 5 bases, leaving 9 bases of the junction unmatched. This CDR3 is 15 amino acids long. Germline V gene lookup returns CDR1 MDHEN and CDR2 SYDVKM. This CDR3 is CASSPYTDRTYEQYF. As DNA, the CDR3 is TGTGCCAGCAGTCCCTACACGGACAGGACCTACGAGCAGTACTTC.

This chain joins TRBV16 and TRBJ1-4; possibly TRBD1 for D (6 bases). The germline V and J ends were trimmed by 7 bases and 5 bases, with 17 bases remaining between them. CDR3 length: 15 amino acids. CDR1 KGHSY and CDR2 FQNENV come from the germline V gene. CDR3: CASTTPGHVNEKLFF. CDR3 bases: TGTGCCAGCACCACCCCGGGACACGTAAATGAAAAACTGTTTTTT.

V and J are TRBV19 and TRBJ2-2; TRBD2 agrees at 7 bases. From germline, CDR1 is LNHDA and CDR2 SQIVND (reference sequence). The CDR3 length is 15 residues. J was trimmed by 3 bases and V by 7 bases; bases with no gene match: 8. DNA of the CDR3: TGTGCCAGTACCCTCGGGACTACTTACACCGGGGAGCTGTTTTTT. Translating it yields CASTLGTTYTGELFF.

The DNA of the CDR3 is TGTGCCAGCAGACCAGGGGGCGGGGATCAGCCCCAGCATTTT. It encodes CASRPGGGDQPQHF. This rearrangement joins TRBV28 to TRBJ1-5; the match to TRBD1 covers 8 bases. Trimming removed 6 bases from V and 5 bases from J; junction bases left unmatched: 6. Germline V gene data show CDR1 as MDHEN and CDR2 as SYDVKM. The CDR3 spans 14 residues.

The V and J genes are TRBV2 and TRBJ2-2; 7 bases agree with TRBD2. The junction had 2 bases not matched to a gene; V was cut back by 7 bases and J by 6 bases. The CDR3 consists of 12 residues. CDR1 and CDR2 (germline): SNHLY, FYNNEI. The CDR3 loop reads CASTTSAGELFF. The CDR3 DNA is TGTGCCAGCACCACTAGCGCCGGGGAGCTGTTTTTT. Using reference TRBV2 and TRBJ2-2 for the parts outside the CDR3, the full variable domain is EPEVTQTPSHQVTQMGQEVILRCVPISNHLYFYWYRQILGQKVEFLVSFYNNEISEKSEIFDDQFSVERPDGSNFTLKIRSTKLEDSAMYFCASTTSAGELFFGEGSRLTVL.

The V gene is TRBV4-1, the J gene TRBJ2-5; 8 bases are shared with TRBD1. The better agreement between TRBJ2-7 and the DNA end casts doubt on the J call. CDR1 is MGHRA, CDR2 YSYEKL, per germline. The CDR3 has 17 amino acids. CDR3 amino acids: CASSQGGQGIFSYEQYF. The CDR3 bases are TGCGCCAGCAGCCAAGGCGGACAGGGAATTTTCTCCTACGAGCAGTACTTC.

This chain joins TRBV27 and TRBJ1-6; D is perhaps TRBD1 (6 bases). The CDR3 contains 14 residues. Germline CDR1 reads MNHEY; CDR2 reads SMNVEV (reference sequence). Trimming shortened V by 2 bases and J by 7 bases, and 9 bases separated the two germline ends. The CDR3 DNA sequence: TGTGCCAGCAGTTTAGGGGGCACAAATTCACCCCTCCACTTT. Amino acids: CASSLGGTNSPLHF.

The chain has TRBV5-6 and TRBJ1-2, with D uncertain. CDR1 is SGHDT, CDR2 YYEEEE, per germline. This CDR3 contains 12 residues. The germline V and J ends were trimmed by 4 bases and 4 bases, with 8 bases remaining between them. The CDR3 reads CASSVGAYGYTF. CDR3 coding DNA: TGTGCCAGCAGCGTTGGAGCCTATGGCTACACCTTC. The full variable domain, completed using reference TRBV5-6 and TRBJ1-2, is DAGVTQSPTHLIKTRGQQVTLRCSPKSGHDTVSWYQQALGQGPQFIFQYYEEEERQRGNFPDRFSGHQFPNYSSELNVNALLLGDSALYLCASSVGAYGYTFGSGTRLTVV.

V usage is TRBV5-6 and J usage is TRBJ2-1; TRBD2 matches at 7 bases. V was clipped by 4 bases and J by 6 bases; unmatched bases: 10. The CDR3 loop spans 15 amino acids. Germline V gene data show CDR1 as SGHDT and CDR2 as YYEEEE. The CDR3 DNA follows: TGTGCCAGCAGCGGACGGGGGGTAACAGGCAATGAGCAGTTCTTC. Amino acids: CASSGRGVTGNEQFF.